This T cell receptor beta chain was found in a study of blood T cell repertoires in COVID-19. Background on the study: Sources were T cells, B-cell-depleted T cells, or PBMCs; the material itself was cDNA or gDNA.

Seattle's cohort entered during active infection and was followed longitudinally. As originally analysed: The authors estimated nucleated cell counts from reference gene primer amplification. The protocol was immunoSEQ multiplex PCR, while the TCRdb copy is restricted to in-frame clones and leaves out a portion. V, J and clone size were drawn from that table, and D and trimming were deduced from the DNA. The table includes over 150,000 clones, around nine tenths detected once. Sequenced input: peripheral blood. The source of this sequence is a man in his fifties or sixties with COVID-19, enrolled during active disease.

The chain's CDR3 is CASSIDGPRGTGGLAYGYTF. The CDR3 nucleotides read TGTGCCAGTAGTATAGATGGCCCCCGAGGGACAGGGGGTTTAGCCTATGGCTACACCTTC. The chain uses TRBV19 and TRBJ1-2, with TRBD1 matching 11 bases. V trimming: 0 bases; J trimming: 4 bases; junction bases outside the gene matches: 16. The CDR3 extends over 20 amino acids. Germline V gives CDR1 LNHDA, CDR2 SQIVND (reference sequence).